These T cell receptor beta chains were read from a single sample in a study of T-cell reconstitution after alpha-beta-depleted transplantation in children. TCRdb reprocessed the PCR reads via MiXCR and lists one record per CDR3 protein. The sample has about 360,000 distinct CDR3 sequences, about an eighth seen once; the top ten hold around 4.5%. The specimen comprised PBMCs, sampled from the stem cell graft. The source is a human donor who donated a stem cell graft to a child with Fanconi anemia. Each CDR3 is given with its conserved first and last residue. D genes are given only for firm matches. Not every row has a clone size; where given, it reads once, few, many or a size class.

TRBV12-3/TRBV12-4	-	-	TRBJ1-1	CASSFLEGGTEAFF	TGTGCCAGCAGTTTTCTGGAGGGGGGCACTGAAGCTTTCTTT
TRBV19	-	-	TRBJ2-3	CASSMGSPRTDTQYF	TGTGCCAGTAGTATGGGGAGTCCCCGCACAGATACGCAGTATTTT
TRBV6-2/TRBV6-3	many	TRBD1	TRBJ1-4	CASSKGRDRINEKLFF	TGTGCCAGCAGTAAAGGACGGGACAGGATAAATGAAAAACTGTTTTTT
TRBV7-2	-	-	TRBJ1-1	CASSLARAALNTEAFF	TGTGCCAGCAGCTTAGCGAGGGCGGCCTTGAACACTGAAGCTTTCTTT
TRBV28	many	-	TRBJ2-5	CASSLQGTETQYF	TGTGCCAGCAGTTTGCAGGGTACGGAGACCCAGTACTTC
TRBV12-3/TRBV12-4	few	-	TRBJ1-5	CASSLYRRQPQHF	TGTGCCAGCAGTTTATATCGGAGACAGCCCCAGCATTTT
TRBV5-1	-	-	TRBJ2-5	CASSFLVSQTQYF	TGCGCCAGCAGCTTTCTGGTCTCCCAGACCCAGTACTTC
TRBV20-1	-	-	TRBJ2-2	CSARDLGRRTGELFF	TGCAGTGCTAGAGATCTCGGGAGAAGGACCGGGGAGCTGTTTTTT
TRBV20-1	many	-	TRBJ2-3	CSAANTDTQYF	TGCAGTGCTGCGAACACAGATACGCAGTATTTT
TRBV7-8	-	-	TRBJ1-2	CASSFYGRSGYGYTF	TGTGCCAGCAGCTTCTACGGACGGTCTGGCTATGGCTACACCTTC
TRBV12-3/TRBV12-4	few	-	TRBJ1-5	CASSLGQASQPQHF	TGTGCCAGCAGTTTAGGACAGGCAAGTCAGCCCCAGCATTTT
TRBV5-1	-	TRBD1	TRBJ1-4	CASSLGDRALSTNEKLFF	TGCGCCAGCAGCTTGGGTGACAGGGCCCTTTCAACTAATGAAAAACTGTTTTTT
TRBV4-3	many	TRBD1	TRBJ2-5	CASSQDWPGQGAETQYF	TGCGCCAGCAGCCAAGATTGGCCGGGACAGGGGGCGGAGACCCAGTACTTC
TRBV18	-	TRBD2	TRBJ2-1	CASSPEVRGGTYNEQFF	TGTGCCAGCTCACCCGAGGTACGCGGGGGGACTTACAATGAGCAGTTCTTC
TRBV18	many	TRBD1	TRBJ2-7	CASSRDRDYEQYF	TGTGCCAGCTCTCGGGACAGGGATTACGAGCAGTACTTC
TRBV5-1	-	-	TRBJ2-5	CASSYSGHQETQYF	TGCGCCAGCAGCTATTCGGGACATCAAGAGACCCAGTACTTC
TRBV5-1	few	-	TRBJ2-1	CASSSNPSGHSEQFF	TGCGCCAGCAGCTCCAACCCTTCGGGACACTCTGAGCAGTTCTTC
TRBV11-3	-	-	TRBJ2-1	CASSFSGTSSYNEQFF	TGTGCCAGCAGCTTCTCTGGGACTTCATCCTACAATGAGCAGTTCTTC
TRBV30	-	-	TRBJ2-7	CAWSVGQAEQYF	TGTGCCTGGAGTGTGGGCCAGGCCGAGCAGTACTTC
TRBV1	-	-	TRBJ2-3	CTSSQDTDTQYF	TGCACCAGCAGCCAAGACACAGATACGCAGTATTTT
TRBV27	few	TRBD2	TRBJ2-1	CASSLSVAGGPYNEQFF	TGTGCCAGCAGTTTATCAGTAGCGGGGGGGCCCTACAATGAGCAGTTCTTC
TRBV6-5	many	-	TRBJ2-1	CASSYSGPSNEQFF	TGTGCCAGCAGTTACTCGGGACCGAGCAATGAGCAGTTCTTC
TRBV20-1	-	TRBD2	TRBJ2-5	CSASSGGIDSQETQYF	TGCAGTGCTAGTAGCGGGGGGATCGATTCCCAAGAGACCCAGTACTTC
TRBV9	once	-	TRBJ2-2	CASSAPRAGELFF	TGTGCCAGCAGCGCCCCGAGAGCCGGGGAGCTGTTTTTT
TRBV4-2	few	-	TRBJ1-5	CASSQRTGRDQPQHF	TGTGCCAGCAGCCAACGCACAGGGAGGGATCAGCCCCAGCATTTT
TRBV5-1	many	TRBD1	TRBJ2-3	CASSLNRGSLKSTDTQYF	TGCGCCAGCAGCTTGAACAGGGGGTCACTCAAGAGCACAGATACGCAGTATTTT
TRBV25-1	-	TRBD1	TRBJ1-2	CASSDSGQGSYGYTF	TGTGCCAGCAGTGACTCAGGACAGGGAAGCTATGGCTACACCTTC
TRBV28	-	-	TRBJ1-3	CASSLLQLFSGNTIYF	TGTGCCAGCAGTTTGCTCCAGTTATTCTCTGGAAACACCATATATTTT
TRBV6-2/TRBV6-3	few	-	TRBJ2-4	CASSYSPTVPDQNIQYF	TGTGCCAGCAGTTACTCTCCGACAGTCCCCGATCAGAACATTCAGTACTTC
TRBV4-2	few	TRBD1	TRBJ1-6	CASSQVLHGQGSLNSPLHF	TGTGCCAGCAGCCAAGTACTACACGGACAGGGGTCTCTTAATTCACCCCTCCACTTT
TRBV27	many	-	TRBJ2-1	CASSPRLHNEQFF	TGTGCCAGCAGCCCGAGATTACACAATGAGCAGTTCTTC
TRBV12-3/TRBV12-4	-	-	TRBJ2-3	CASSLVTSPTDTQYF	TGTGCCAGCAGTTTAGTGACTTCTCCCACAGATACGCAGTATTTT
TRBV5-1	many	-	TRBJ2-2	CASSSTVNTGELFF	TGCGCCAGCAGTTCGACAGTGAACACCGGGGAGCTGTTTTTT
TRBV13	-	TRBD1	TRBJ1-3	CASSLRGGRSSGNTIYF	TGTGCCAGCAGCTTAAGAGGGGGCAGATCCTCTGGAAACACCATATATTTT
TRBV6-5	few	-	TRBJ1-2	CASRGGPGGYTF	TGTGCCAGCAGGGGGGGGCCTGGTGGCTACACCTTC
TRBV5-1	many	-	TRBJ2-2	CASSSLTGVTGELFF	TGCGCCAGCAGCTCCCTAACGGGGGTCACCGGGGAGCTGTTTTTT
TRBV5-5	-	-	TRBJ1-4	CASSLPKGANEKLFF	TGTGCCAGCAGCTTACCTAAGGGGGCTAATGAAAAACTGTTTTTT
TRBV5-1	-	-	TRBJ1-6	CASSDDGQRGSPLHF	TGCGCCAGCAGCGACGACGGACAGAGGGGCTCACCCCTCCACTTT
TRBV29-1	-	-	TRBJ1-2	CSVVTAGLYGYTF	TGCAGCGTTGTGACGGCAGGCCTCTATGGCTACACCTTC
TRBV4-2	-	-	TRBJ2-1	CASSQDLTGAAYNEQFF	TGTGCCAGCAGCCAAGATCTGACGGGGGCGGCCTACAATGAGCAGTTCTTC
TRBV29-1	-	TRBD1	TRBJ2-3	CSATPTGVTDTQYF	TGCAGCGCTACCCCGACAGGGGTGACAGATACGCAGTATTTT
TRBV7-2	many	TRBD2	TRBJ2-5	CASSPGRGETQYF	TGTGCCAGCAGCCCCGGGAGGGGGGAGACCCAGTACTTC
TRBV9	many	TRBD1	TRBJ2-4	CASSASSTGAGKNIQYF	TGTGCCAGCAGCGCTTCCTCGACAGGGGCAGGCAAAAACATTCAGTACTTC
TRBV3-1	-	-	TRBJ2-1	CASSRGPSSYNEQFF	TGTGCCAGCAGCCGGGGACCTAGCTCCTACAATGAGCAGTTCTTC
TRBV27	many	-	TRBJ1-4	CASSLYGNNEKLFF	TGTGCCAGCAGTTTATACGGAAATAATGAAAAACTGTTTTTT
TRBV4-3	few	-	TRBJ2-2	CASSHIGGGELFF	TGCGCCAGCAGCCATATAGGAGGGGGGGAGCTGTTTTTT
TRBV7-9	-	-	TRBJ1-3	CASSLLSISGNTIYF	TGTGCCAGCAGCCTCCTCTCGATCTCTGGAAACACCATATATTTT
TRBV11-1	-	-	TRBJ2-1	CASSSAGAYNEQFF	TGTGCCAGCAGCTCAGCAGGGGCCTACAATGAGCAGTTCTTC
TRBV10-2	few	-	TRBJ1-1	CASSESWRSEAFF	TGCGCCAGCAGTGAGTCATGGAGGAGTGAAGCTTTCTTT
TRBV30	-	TRBD1	TRBJ1-1	CAWNRQGAGEAFF	TGTGCCTGGAATCGACAGGGGGCGGGTGAAGCTTTCTTT
TRBV18	-	TRBD2	TRBJ2-5	CASSPPSGGETQYF	TGTGCCAGCTCACCACCTAGCGGGGGAGAGACCCAGTACTTC